This paragraph covers one T cell receptor (beta chain) sequence. This clonotype was seen only a few times. Its antigen has not been determined. Base-call qualities are not available, and no considerably larger clone is one nucleotide away. This entry belongs to a study of T cells in Graves' hyperthyroidism and ophthalmopathy (dated by TCRdb to about 2019). General notes on the study: Peripheral blood samples were taken at the time of initial diagnosis, prior to any treatment. Whether ophthalmopathy could be predicted prospectively was tested in an independent validation cohort made up of fewer than 20 hyperthyroidism patients plus 17 patients who later progressed to ophthalmopathy. To identify distinguishing TCR V-J signatures, a discovery cohort of around 100 patients was used, comprising some 45 with Graves' ophthalmopathy and 57 with stable Graves' hyperthyroidism. The paper reports TCR Vbeta CDR3 sequencing of approximately 130 peripheral blood samples: approximately 41 ophthalmopathy, 70 to 85 hyperthyroidism and some 17 progressor patients. The 100 or so discovery patients were randomly split 7:3 into training and test sets. Once sampling was done, hyperthyroidism patients were given methimazole at a starting dose of 30 mg daily, whereas ophthalmopathy patients were given high-dose intravenous methylprednisolone. Thyroid tissue and blood T-cell repertoires from about six Graves' hyperthyroidism patients were also compared in the study. Study-level results and caveats: No statistical method was used to fix the sample size in advance, and group allocation was not hidden from the investigators. A 13 V-J signature model separated ophthalmopathy from stable hyperthyroidism, with 87.88% sensitivity and roughly 81% specificity in cross-validation and 80%/75% in testing. Most expanded thyroid clonotypes (frequency above 0.001) were also detected in blood, suggesting blood repertoires may reflect thyroid immune responses. In validation, the model predicted progression to ophthalmopathy a median of about 6.5 months before onset, with roughly 70% sensitivity and almost 75% specificity.

Ophthalmopathy patients had moderately to severely active disease, Clinical Activity Score of at least 3, NOSPECS grade of at least 4, and duration under 3 months. Any patient with an uncontrolled infection, another autoimmune disease, pregnancy or lactation was excluded. Diagnoses were based on clinical symptoms, serum thyroxine and TRAb, thyroid ultrasound and orbital computed tomography. PBMCs were isolated from about 9.1 ml of fresh peripheral blood by Ficoll-Paque density gradient centrifugation. Total RNA was extracted with Trizol reagent, and quality was checked on an Agilent 2100 Bioanalyzer. Amplification of TCR beta CDR3 regions was carried out from RNA transcripts. For the first round of RT-PCR on the TCR CDR3, the HTBI primer set was used together with the Qiagen OneStep RT-PCR kit. The libraries were constructed in a second round of multiplex PCR and then size-selected and purified. The libraries were sequenced on an Illumina HiSeq2000 using paired-end 100 bp reads. On the authors' methods: SOAPnuke was used to process the raw data, throwing out any read that contained adapters or uncalled bases, had a mean Phred below 15, or lacked an exact constant-primer or identifier match. COPE v1.2.5 was used to merge the high-quality paired reads, and each unique nucleotide sequence was defined as a clonotype. MiTCR v1.1 was used to align clonotypes to the IMGT TRBV, TRBD and TRBJ reference segments. The analysis was restricted to V-J combinations with a frequency above 0.0001, which together covered over 99% of the repertoires. The TCS score was defined as F50 (clonal expansion) divided by E x V (chaos), with BLOSUM62-based TCRdist calculated between CDR3 peptides within each V-J. Welch's t-statistics and random forest reduced just over 500 V-J features to some 14, which were used in a naive Bayes classifier (R e1071). TCRdb trimmed the raw reads at Q25, called clones with MiXCR and kept productive beta chains. Entries that share a CDR3 protein sequence are merged under the most common genes and DNA. TCRdb, not the original authors, processed these V and J calls. Present in this sample are about 640,000 distinct CDR3 sequences, 20% to 25% of which were seen just once. The top ten clonotypes cover 34% of the sample.

This clonotype originated in a man under 40 with Graves' ophthalmopathy. The sequencing sample was made of blood.

The DNA sequence follows: TGTGCCAGCATCCGCGGGGGGAGCACAGATACGCAGTATTTT. Its product reads: CASIRGGSTDTQYF. This chain is built from TRBV2 and TRBJ2-3; TRBD2 fits 8 bases in the junction. The germline V gene provides CDR1 SNHLY and CDR2 FYNNEI. V has 7 bases trimmed and J has 0 bases trimmed; junction bases matching no gene number 3. Taken from cysteine to phenylalanine, the CDR3 has 14 residues. The read is trimmed to its CDR3 DNA, 42 bases read in frame from base 1. Supplemented by the reference TRBV2 and TRBJ2-3 proteins around the CDR3, the complete variable domain is EPEVTQTPSHQVTQMGQEVILRCVPISNHLYFYWYRQILGQKVEFLVSFYNNEISEKSEIFDDQFSVERPDGSNFTLKIRSTKLEDSAMYFCASIRGGSTDTQYFGPGTRLTVL.